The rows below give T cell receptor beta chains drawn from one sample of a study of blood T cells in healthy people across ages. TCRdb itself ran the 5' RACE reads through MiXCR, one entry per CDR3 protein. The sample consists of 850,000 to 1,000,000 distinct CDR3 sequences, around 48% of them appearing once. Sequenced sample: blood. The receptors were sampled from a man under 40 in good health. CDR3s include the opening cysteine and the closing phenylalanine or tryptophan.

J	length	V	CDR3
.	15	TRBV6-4	CASSDWGSSYNEQYF
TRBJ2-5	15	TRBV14	CASSFSGTLVSEQYF
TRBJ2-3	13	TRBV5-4	CASSFGGSGGQYF
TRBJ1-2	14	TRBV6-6	CASSYPAQGDGYTF
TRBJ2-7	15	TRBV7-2	CASSLGRTPTYEQYF
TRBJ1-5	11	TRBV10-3	CAPKRVQPQHF
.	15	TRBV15	CATSRGGTGTETQYF
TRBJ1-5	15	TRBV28	CASSLYRQGNQPQHF
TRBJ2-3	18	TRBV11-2	CASSLTRAFKTSTDTQYF
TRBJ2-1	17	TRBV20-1	CGARIPGSGGLYNEQFF
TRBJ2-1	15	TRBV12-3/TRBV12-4	CASSPRDGFYNEQFF
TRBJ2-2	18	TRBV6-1	CASRRLLLATPNTGELFF
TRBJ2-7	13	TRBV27	CASCKRAAYEQYF
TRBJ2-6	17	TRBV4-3	CASSKERSGFGANVLTF
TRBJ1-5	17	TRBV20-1	CSARKGQGVYSNQPQHF
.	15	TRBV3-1	CASSQVVAGGETQYF
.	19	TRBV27	CASSFPPFASAQVRNEQYF
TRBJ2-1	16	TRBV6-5	CASSYGGPSSYNEQFF
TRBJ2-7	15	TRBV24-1	CATSSPETGVDEQYF
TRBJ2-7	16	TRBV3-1	CASSQYPGTGSYEQYF
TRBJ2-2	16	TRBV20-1	CSARPTSGGDTGELFF
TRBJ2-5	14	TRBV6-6	CASSPLGPQETQYF
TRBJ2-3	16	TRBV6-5	CASSYSGGISTDTQYF
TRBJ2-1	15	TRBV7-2	CASSFASGVEGEQFF
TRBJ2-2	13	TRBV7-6	CASSLGTSGELFF
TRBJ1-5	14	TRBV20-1	CSAPDRTGNQPQHF
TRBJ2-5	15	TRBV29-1	CSVSPGTGGAETQYF
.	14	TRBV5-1	CASSVDWGVDEQYF
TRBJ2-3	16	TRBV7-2	CAGSLGRTASTDTQYF
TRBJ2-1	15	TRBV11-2	CASSRSGGFYNEQFF
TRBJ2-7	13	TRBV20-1	CSARDPQRYEQYF
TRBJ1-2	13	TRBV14	CASSPVGVRGYTF
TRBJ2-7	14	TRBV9	CASSELADSYEQYF
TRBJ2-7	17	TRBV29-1	CSVEGTTTGASSYEQYF
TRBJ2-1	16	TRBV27	CASSFSGLVMYNEQFF
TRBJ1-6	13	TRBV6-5	CASFGGSGSPLHF
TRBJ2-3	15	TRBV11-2	CASKKRGGGTDTQYF
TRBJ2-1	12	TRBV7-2	CASSLEVAEQFF
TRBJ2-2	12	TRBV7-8	CASTRHTGELFF
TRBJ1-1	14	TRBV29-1	CSVESGQMNTEAFF
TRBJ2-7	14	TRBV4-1	CASSQAPGSYEQYF
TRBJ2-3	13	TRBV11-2	CASIPRGGLAQYF
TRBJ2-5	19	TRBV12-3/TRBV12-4	CASSLVDKADSLNQETQYF
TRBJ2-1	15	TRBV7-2	CASSLGVSLQGEQFF
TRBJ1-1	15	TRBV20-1	CSARDQTTTNTEAFF
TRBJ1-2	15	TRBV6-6	CASSAGQGRNYGYTF
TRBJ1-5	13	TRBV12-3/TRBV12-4	CASSPQENQPQHF
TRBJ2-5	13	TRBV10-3	CATKGGTQETQYF
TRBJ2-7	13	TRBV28	CASSLRSPYEQYF